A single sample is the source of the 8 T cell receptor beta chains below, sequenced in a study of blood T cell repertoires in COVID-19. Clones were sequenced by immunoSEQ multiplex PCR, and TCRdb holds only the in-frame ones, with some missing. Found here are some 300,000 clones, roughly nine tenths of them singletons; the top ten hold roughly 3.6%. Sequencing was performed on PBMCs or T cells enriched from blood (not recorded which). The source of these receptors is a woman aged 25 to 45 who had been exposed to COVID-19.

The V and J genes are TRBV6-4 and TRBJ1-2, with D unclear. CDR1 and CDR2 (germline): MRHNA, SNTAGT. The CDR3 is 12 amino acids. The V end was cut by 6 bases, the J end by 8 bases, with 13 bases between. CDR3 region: CASRENGGGYTF. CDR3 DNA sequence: TGTGCCAGCAGGGAGAACGGTGGGGGCTACACCTTC.

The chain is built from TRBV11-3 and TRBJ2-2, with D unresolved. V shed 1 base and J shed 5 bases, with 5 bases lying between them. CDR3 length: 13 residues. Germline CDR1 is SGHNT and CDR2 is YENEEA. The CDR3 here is CASSLAHTGELFF. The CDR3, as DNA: TGTGCCAGCAGCTTAGCACATACCGGGGAGCTGTTTTTT.

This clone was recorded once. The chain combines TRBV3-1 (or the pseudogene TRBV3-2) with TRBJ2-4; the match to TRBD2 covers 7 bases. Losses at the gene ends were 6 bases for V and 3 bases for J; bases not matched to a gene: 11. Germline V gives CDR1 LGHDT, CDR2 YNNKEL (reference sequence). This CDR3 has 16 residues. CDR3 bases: TGTGCCAGCAGTCCCGGGGGAGGGAAGGTCAAAAACATTCAGTACTTC. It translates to CASSPGGGKVKNIQYF.

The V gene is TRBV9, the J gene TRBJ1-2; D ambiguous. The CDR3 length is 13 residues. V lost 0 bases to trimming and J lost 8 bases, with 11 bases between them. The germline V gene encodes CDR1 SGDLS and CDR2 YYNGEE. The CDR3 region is CASSVEVERGYTF. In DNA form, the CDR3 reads TGTGCCAGCAGCGTAGAGGTGGAGAGAGGCTACACCTTC. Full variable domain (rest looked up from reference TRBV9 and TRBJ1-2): DSGVTQTPKHLITATGQRVTLRCSPRSGDLSVYWYQQSLDQGLQFLIQYYNGEERAKGNILERFSAQQFPDLHSELNLSSLELGDSALYFCASSVEVERGYTFGSGTRLTVV.

CDR3 bases: TGTGCCAGTAGTATAGGGGTACAGGGGACCAATCAGCCCCAGCATTTT. This codes for CASSIGVQGTNQPQHF. The rearrangement joins TRBV19 to TRBJ1-5; 7 bases match TRBD1. The ends lost 1 base at V and 3 bases at J; junction bases unmatched: 6. Germline-derived CDR1 and CDR2 are LNHDA and SQIVND (reference sequence). The CDR3 spans 16 residues.

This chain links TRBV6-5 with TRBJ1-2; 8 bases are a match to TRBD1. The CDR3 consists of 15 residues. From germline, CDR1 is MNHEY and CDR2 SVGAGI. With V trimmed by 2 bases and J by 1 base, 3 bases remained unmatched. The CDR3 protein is CASSYVTGGNYGYTF. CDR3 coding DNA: TGTGCCAGCAGTTACGTTACAGGGGGTAACTATGGCTACACCTTC.

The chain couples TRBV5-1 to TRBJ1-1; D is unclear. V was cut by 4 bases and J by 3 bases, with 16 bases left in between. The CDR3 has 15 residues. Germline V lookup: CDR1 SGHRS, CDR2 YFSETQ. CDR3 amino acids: CASSRLGWRDTEAFF. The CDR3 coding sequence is TGCGCCAGCAGCCGCCTAGGGTGGAGGGACACTGAAGCTTTCTTT.

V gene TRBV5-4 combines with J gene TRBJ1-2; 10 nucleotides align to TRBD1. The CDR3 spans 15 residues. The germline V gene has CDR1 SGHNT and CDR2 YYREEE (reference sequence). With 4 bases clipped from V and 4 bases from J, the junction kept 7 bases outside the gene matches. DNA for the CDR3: TGTGCCAGCAGCGCACCGGGACAGGGGTTCTATGGCTACACCTTC. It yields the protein CASSAPGQGFYGYTF.